This T cell receptor (beta chain) was recorded in a study of type 1 regulatory T cells. Overall study: T-allo10 is an in vitro-generated, Tr1-enriched CD4 T cell product specific for alloantigen.

Germline loops: CDR1 SGHTA, CDR2 FQGNSA. The CDR3 spans 14 residues. Trimming at V came to 4 bases and at J to 2 bases, leaving 5 bases not matched to a gene. TCRdb re-called the reads with MiXCR, one entry per CDR3 protein. This sample has 80,000 to 100,000 distinct CDR3 sequences, with around a third found just once. The source is a human donor in good health. V usage is TRBV7-2 and J usage is TRBJ2-7, with 7 bases matching TRBD2. The sample consisted of CD4+ T cells, either the whole sample or a sorted fraction (not recorded which). The CDR3 reads CASSSSGATYEQYF. CDR3 nucleotides: TGTGCCAGCAGCTCTAGCGGTGCGACCTACGAGCAGTACTTC. The full variable domain, with the rest looked up from reference TRBV7-2 and TRBJ2-7, is GAGVSQSPSNKVTEKGKDVELRCDPISGHTALYWYRQSLGQGLEFLIYFQGNSAPDKSGLPSDRFSAERTGGSVSTLTIQRTQQEDSAVYLCASSSSGATYEQYFGPGTRLTVT.